This T cell receptor (beta chain) was sequenced in a study of cytomegalovirus exposure and HLA in healthy donors. Overall study findings and caveats: Associated with HLA alleles at 0.05 false discovery rate in a later analysis were 16,951 TCR beta sequences.

The germline V gene has CDR1 SGHRS and CDR2 YFSETQ. V lost 5 bases and J 5 bases, leaving 16 bases between the germline ends. The CDR3 extends over 14 amino acids. The PCR ran on 60 Vbeta and 13 Jbeta primers. This table comes from immunoSEQ multiplex PCR, and its TCRdb copy is limited to in-frame clones, with some not included. The profile shows approximately 110,000 clones, roughly 76% of them singletons. About this clone: Its antigen is currently unknown.

Sample: PBMCs. The chain recombines TRBV5-1 with TRBJ2-5; D is possibly TRBD1 (5 bases). The sequence derives from a woman between 55 and 75 years old in good health and CMV-seropositive. The CDR3 nucleotides read TGCGCCAGCAGAAGGGGAACCGAACTGGAGACCCAGTACTTC. Its protein product is CASRRGTELETQYF.